The 10 T cell receptor beta chains in this list originate from one sample, sequenced in a study of blood T cell repertoires in COVID-19 (dated by TCRdb to 2018 to 2020). Library generation was performed with the immunoSEQ multiplex PCR assay. TCRdb holds this immuneACCESS table with in-frame rearrangements only. Some clones are missing; in checked studies, unresolved V genes explain under half, and the rest has no known cause. The sample data list about 45,000 clones, and approximately 80% of these were observed just once. The ten largest clones add up to roughly 20% of the sample. The sequenced sample was peripheral blood. Source of these receptors: a man aged 70 or older with acute or convalescent COVID-19.

The V call is TRBV4-3, the J call TRBJ2-5; TRBD1 agrees at 9 bases. V lost 3 bases, J lost 5 bases, and 10 bases stayed unmatched. The germline gives CDR1 LGHNA, CDR2 YSLEER. The CDR3 covers 16 residues. CDR3 sequence reads: CASSQRRDRVWETQYF. The CDR3 DNA is TGCGCCAGCAGCCAGCGCCGGGACAGGGTGTGGGAGACCCAGTACTTC.

This clone has just a few counts. This chain joins TRBV4-1 and TRBJ1-5, with no clear D. CDR1 MGHRA and CDR2 YSYEKL come from the germline V gene. The CDR3 runs to 17 residues. Deletions cut 0 bases from V and 3 bases from J, with 15 bases between. CDR3 sequence reads: CASSQDYKEVVNQPQHF. The CDR3 region has the DNA TGCGCCAGCAGCCAAGATTATAAGGAGGTGGTCAATCAGCCCCAGCATTTT.

The CDR3 region is CASSSPGEAQPQHF. In DNA form, the CDR3 reads TGTGCCAGCAGTAGTCCGGGGGAGGCGCAGCCCCAGCATTTT. V and J are TRBV28 and TRBJ1-5; weak D call: TRBD1 (5 bases). V was cut by 5 bases and J by 7 bases, with 15 bases left in between. Per the germline V gene, CDR1 is MDHEN and CDR2 is SYDVKM. This CDR3 has 14 residues.

The chain joins TRBV30 to TRBJ2-5, with 11 bases lining up with TRBD2. The CDR3 length is 14 residues. V lost 2 bases to trimming and J lost 5 bases; unmatched junction nucleotides: 4. Germline values: CDR1 GTSNPN, CDR2 SVGIG (reference sequence). CDR3: CAWSKGLADETQYF. DNA for the CDR3: TGTGCCTGGAGTAAGGGACTAGCGGACGAGACCCAGTACTTC. The full variable domain, in which reference TRBV30 and TRBJ2-5 provide the parts outside the CDR3, is SQTIHQWPATLVQPVGSPLSLECTVEGTSNPNLYWYRQAAGRGLQLLFYSVGIGQISSEVPQNLSASRPQDRQFILSSKKLLLSDSGFYLCAWSKGLADETQYFGPGTRLLVL.

The rearrangement joins TRBV28 to TRBJ1-1, with 8 bases matching TRBD1. V dropped 5 bases and J dropped 8; count of bases not matched to a gene: 4. The CDR3 is 12 residues long. Germline V lookup: CDR1 MDHEN, CDR2 SYDVKM. CDR3 amino acids: CASSGGTGEAFF. For the CDR3, the DNA is TGTGCCAGCAGTGGGGGGACAGGAGAAGCTTTCTTT.

The rearrangement links TRBV4-2 to TRBJ2-5; 10 nucleotides align to TRBD2. The germline CDR1 and CDR2 sequences are LGHNA and YNFKEQ. With 0 bases clipped from V and 4 bases from J, the junction kept 11 bases outside the gene matches. This CDR3 has 18 residues. DNA for the CDR3: TGTGCCAGCAGCCAAGAGGATAAAGCGGGGGGGCCGGGAGAGACCCAGTACTTC. Translated, it gives CASSQEDKAGGPGETQYF.

A single count supports this clone. The V call is TRBV14, the J call TRBJ2-5; 8 bases align to TRBD2. The CDR3 covers 17 residues. Germline V CDR1 and CDR2: SGHDN, FVKESK. V was pared by 1 base and J by 2 bases, with 9 bases of the junction left unmatched. The chain's CDR3 is CASSQGSSGGWQETQYF. The DNA for the CDR3 is TGTGCCAGCAGCCAAGGATCGAGCGGGGGTTGGCAAGAGACCCAGTACTTC. The full variable domain, completed using reference TRBV14 and TRBJ2-5, is EAGVTQFPSHSVIEKGQTVTLRCDPISGHDNLYWYRRVMGKEIKFLLHFVKESKQDESGMPNNRFLAERTGGTYSTLKVQPAELEDSGVYFCASSQGSSGGWQETQYFGPGTRLLVL.

The chain recombines TRBV30 with TRBJ2-7, with D perhaps matching TRBD2 (7 bases). The germline gives CDR1 GTSNPN, CDR2 SVGIG (reference sequence). The CDR3 is made up of 14 amino acids. V lost 7 bases and J lost 4, with 20 bases in between. The CDR3 DNA sequence: TGTGCCTTCACGACCAGGGGAGGGGGGTACGAGCAGTACTTC. It is translated as CAFTTRGGGYEQYF.

The J gene is TRBJ1-1, the V gene TRBV19; 9 bases line up with TRBD1. CDR1 is LNHDA and CDR2 is SQIVND in the germline V gene (reference sequence). Unmatched junction bases numbered 22, after V lost 7 bases and J lost 1 base. There are 20 residues in the CDR3. DNA of the CDR3: TGTGCCAGTATCCTCACCCAAATCTGGGACAGGGAACTACAGAACACTGAAGCTTTCTTT. Its protein is CASILTQIWDRELQNTEAFF. The full variable domain, with the rest looked up from reference TRBV19 and TRBJ1-1, is DGGITQSPKYLFRKEGQNVTLSCEQNLNHDAMYWYRQDPGQGLRLIYYSQIVNDFQKGDIAEGYSVSREKKESFPLTVTSAQKNPTAFYLCASILTQIWDRELQNTEAFFGQGTRLTVV.

This clone was counted once. This chain connects TRBV11-2 to TRBJ1-1, with TRBD1 identical over 8 bases. V was pared by 0 bases and J by 7 bases, with 10 bases of the junction left unmatched. This CDR3 is 16 amino acids long. The germline V gene has CDR1 SGHAT and CDR2 FQNNGV. The CDR3 is CASSLEIGTGYLEAFF. The CDR3 DNA reads TGTGCCAGCAGCTTAGAAATCGGGACAGGCTACCTTGAAGCTTTCTTT. Using reference TRBV11-2 and TRBJ1-1 for the parts outside the CDR3, the full variable domain is EAGVAQSPRYKIIEKRQSVAFWCNPISGHATLYWYQQILGQGPKLLIQFQNNGVVDDSQLPKDRFSAERLKGVDSTLKIQPAKLEDSAVYLCASSLEIGTGYLEAFFGQGTRLTVV.